In this sample, the clone carrying this TCR beta chain turned up many times. Its antigen is not identified. Coverage ceases 3 residues before the CDR3 finishes, and the germline J gene fills in the end. These data come from a study of T cell clonality in common variable immunodeficiency. Study-wide findings and caveats: Fewer deletions and N-nucleotide insertions were reportedly seen in common variable immunodeficiency TCR beta sequences. TCRbeta clonality was increased in CVID versus healthy controls.

TCRdb keeps only in-frame clones here, not all; method: immunoSEQ multiplex PCR. The sample is made up of some 52,000 clones, none counted only once. The CDR3 spans 15 residues. V lost 3 bases and J lost 7, with 15 bases in between. Germline V gives CDR1 SGHTA, CDR2 FQGNSA. The V and J genes are TRBV7-2 and TRBJ1-4, with D uncertain. The specimen sequenced was peripheral blood mononuclear cells. The sequence came from a person aged 18-70 years in good health. The covered CDR3 bases are TGTGCCAGCAGCTTCCAAGCAGGTGTCGGTGAAAAA. Protein: CASSFQAGVGEK. The whole CDR3 sequence is CASSFQAGVGEKLFF.